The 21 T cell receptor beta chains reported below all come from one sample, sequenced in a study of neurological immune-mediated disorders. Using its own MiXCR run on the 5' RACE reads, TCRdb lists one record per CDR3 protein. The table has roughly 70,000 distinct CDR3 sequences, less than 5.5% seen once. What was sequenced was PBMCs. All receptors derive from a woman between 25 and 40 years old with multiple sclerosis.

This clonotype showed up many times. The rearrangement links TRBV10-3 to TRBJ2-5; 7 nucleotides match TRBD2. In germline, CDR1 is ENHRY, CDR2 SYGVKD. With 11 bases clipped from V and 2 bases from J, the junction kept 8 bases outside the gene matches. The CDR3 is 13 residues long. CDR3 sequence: CAGGGDLQETQYF. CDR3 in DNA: TGTGCCGGGGGAGGGGACTTACAAGAGACCCAGTACTTC.

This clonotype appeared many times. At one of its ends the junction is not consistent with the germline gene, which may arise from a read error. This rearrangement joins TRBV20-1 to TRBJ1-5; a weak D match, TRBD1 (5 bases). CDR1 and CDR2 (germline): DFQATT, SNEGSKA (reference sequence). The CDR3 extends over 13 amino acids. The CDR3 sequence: CSASGGGNQPQNF. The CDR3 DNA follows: TGCAGTGCTAGCGGGGGAGGCAATCAGCCCCAGAATTTT.

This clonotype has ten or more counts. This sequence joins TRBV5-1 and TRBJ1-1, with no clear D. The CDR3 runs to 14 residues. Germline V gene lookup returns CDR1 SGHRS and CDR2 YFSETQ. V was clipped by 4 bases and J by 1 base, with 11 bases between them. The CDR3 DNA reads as TGCGCCAGCAGCCGTGGGTCTTCGAACACTGAAGCTTTCTTT. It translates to CASSRGSSNTEAFF.

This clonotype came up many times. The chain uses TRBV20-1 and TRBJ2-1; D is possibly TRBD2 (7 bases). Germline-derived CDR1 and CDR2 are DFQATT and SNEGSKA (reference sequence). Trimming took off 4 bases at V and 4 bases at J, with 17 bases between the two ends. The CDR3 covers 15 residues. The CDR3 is CSATGGGGWYNEQFF. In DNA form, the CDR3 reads TGCAGTGCTACCGGCGGCGGGGGCTGGTACAATGAGCAGTTCTTC.

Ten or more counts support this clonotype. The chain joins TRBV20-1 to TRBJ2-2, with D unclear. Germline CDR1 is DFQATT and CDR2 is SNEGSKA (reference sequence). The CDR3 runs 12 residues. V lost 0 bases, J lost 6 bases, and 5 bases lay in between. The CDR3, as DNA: TGCAGTGCTAGAGATTTCCCCGGGGAGCTGTTTTTT. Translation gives CSARDFPGELFF.

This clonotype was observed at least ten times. CDR3 in amino acids: CASTREGRGNRPQHF. The CDR3 bases are TGTGCCAGCACACGTGAGGGCCGAGGGAATCGACCCCAGCATTTT. The gene calls are TRBV12-3 or TRBV12-4 and TRBJ1-5, with D unclear. The CDR3 contains 15 residues. With 7 bases removed from V and 10 bases from J, the gap between germline ends came to 23 bases.

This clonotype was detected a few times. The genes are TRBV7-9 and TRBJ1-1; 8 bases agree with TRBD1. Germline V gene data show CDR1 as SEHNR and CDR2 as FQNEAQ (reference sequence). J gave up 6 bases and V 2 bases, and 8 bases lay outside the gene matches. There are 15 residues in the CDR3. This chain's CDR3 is CASSLPTRGLPEAFF. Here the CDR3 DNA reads TGTGCCAGCAGCTTACCAACCAGGGGGCTCCCTGAAGCTTTCTTT.

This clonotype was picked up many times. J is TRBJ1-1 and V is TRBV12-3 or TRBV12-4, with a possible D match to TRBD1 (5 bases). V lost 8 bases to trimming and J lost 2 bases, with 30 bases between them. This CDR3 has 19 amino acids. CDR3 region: CASHMGVGADRGPNTEAFF. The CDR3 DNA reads TGTGCCAGCCACATGGGCGTTGGGGCGGACCGCGGGCCCAACACTGAAGCTTTCTTT.

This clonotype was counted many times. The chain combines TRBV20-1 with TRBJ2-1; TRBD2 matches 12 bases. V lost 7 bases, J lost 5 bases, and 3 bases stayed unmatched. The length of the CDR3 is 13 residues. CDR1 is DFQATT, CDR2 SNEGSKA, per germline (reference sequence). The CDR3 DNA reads TGCAGTGTAGGACTAGCGGGGCACAATGAGCAGTTCTTC. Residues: CSVGLAGHNEQFF.

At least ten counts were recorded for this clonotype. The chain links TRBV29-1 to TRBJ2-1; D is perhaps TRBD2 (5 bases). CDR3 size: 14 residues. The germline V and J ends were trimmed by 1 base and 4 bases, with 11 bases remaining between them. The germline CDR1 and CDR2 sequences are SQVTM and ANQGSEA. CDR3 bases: TGCAGCGTTGAAGGTCTGGAGGCGTACAATGAGCAGTTCTTC. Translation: CSVEGLEAYNEQFF.

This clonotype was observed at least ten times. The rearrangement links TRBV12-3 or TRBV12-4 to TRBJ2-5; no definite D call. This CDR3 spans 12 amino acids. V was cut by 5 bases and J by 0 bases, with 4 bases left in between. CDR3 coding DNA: TGTGCCAGCAGTCCCGACCAAGAGACCCAGTACTTC. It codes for CASSPDQETQYF.

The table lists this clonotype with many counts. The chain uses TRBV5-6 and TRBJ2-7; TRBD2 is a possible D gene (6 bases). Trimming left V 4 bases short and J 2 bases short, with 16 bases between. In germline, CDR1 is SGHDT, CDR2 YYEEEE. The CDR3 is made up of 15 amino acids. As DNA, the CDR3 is TGTGCCAGCAGCGATGGAGGGGTCTGGACCTACGAGCAGTACTTC. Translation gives CASSDGGVWTYEQYF.

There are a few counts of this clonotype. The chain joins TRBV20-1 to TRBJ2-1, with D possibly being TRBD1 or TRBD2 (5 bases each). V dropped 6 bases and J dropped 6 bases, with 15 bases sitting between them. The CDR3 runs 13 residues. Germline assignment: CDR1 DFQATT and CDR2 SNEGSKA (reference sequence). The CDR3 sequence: CSARTGTINEQFF. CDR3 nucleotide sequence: TGCAGTGCAAGAACCGGGACGATCAATGAGCAGTTCTTC.

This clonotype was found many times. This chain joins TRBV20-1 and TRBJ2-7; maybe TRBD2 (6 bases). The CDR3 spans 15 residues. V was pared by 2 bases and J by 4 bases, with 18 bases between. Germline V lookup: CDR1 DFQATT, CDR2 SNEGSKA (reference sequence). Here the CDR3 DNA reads TGCAGTGCTAGACCCTCGGGGGAAAAGGGATACGAGCAGTACTTC. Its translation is CSARPSGEKGYEQYF.

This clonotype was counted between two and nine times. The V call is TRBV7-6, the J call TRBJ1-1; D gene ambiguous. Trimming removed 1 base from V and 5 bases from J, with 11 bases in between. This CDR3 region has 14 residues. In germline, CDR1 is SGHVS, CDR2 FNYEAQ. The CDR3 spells CASSLGTSRTEAFF. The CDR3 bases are TGTGCCAGCAGCTTAGGAACCTCCAGGACTGAAGCTTTCTTT.

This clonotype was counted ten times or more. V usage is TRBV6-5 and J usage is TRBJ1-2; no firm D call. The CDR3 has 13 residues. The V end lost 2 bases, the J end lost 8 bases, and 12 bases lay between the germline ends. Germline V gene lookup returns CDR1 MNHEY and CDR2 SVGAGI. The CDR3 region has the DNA TGTGCCAGCAGTTACAGACCAGTTACGGGCTACACCTTC. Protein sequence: CASSYRPVTGYTF.

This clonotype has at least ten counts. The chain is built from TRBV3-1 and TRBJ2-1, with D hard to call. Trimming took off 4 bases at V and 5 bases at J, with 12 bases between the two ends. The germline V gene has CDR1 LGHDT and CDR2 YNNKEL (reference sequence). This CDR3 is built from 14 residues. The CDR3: CASSRDPSHNEQFF. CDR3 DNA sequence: TGTGCCAGCAGCCGAGACCCATCCCACAATGAGCAGTTCTTC.

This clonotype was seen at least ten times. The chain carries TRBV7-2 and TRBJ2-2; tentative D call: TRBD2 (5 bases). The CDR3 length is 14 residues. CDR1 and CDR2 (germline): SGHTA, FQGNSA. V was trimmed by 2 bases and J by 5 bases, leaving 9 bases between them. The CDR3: CASSLRERTGELFF. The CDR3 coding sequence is TGTGCCAGCAGCTTAAGGGAGAGAACCGGGGAGCTGTTTTTT.

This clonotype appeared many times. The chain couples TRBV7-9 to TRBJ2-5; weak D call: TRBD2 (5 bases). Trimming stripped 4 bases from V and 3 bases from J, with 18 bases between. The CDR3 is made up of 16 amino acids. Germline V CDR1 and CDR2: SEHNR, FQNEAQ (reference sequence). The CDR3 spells CASSYLPGEGKETQYF. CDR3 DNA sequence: TGTGCCAGCAGCTACCTCCCCGGGGAAGGGAAAGAGACCCAGTACTTC.

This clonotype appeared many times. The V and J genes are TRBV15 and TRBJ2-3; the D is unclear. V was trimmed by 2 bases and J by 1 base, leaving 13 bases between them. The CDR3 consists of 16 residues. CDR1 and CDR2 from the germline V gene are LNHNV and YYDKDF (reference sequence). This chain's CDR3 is CATSRSLSPGTDTQYF. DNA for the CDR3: TGTGCCACCAGCAGATCATTATCACCGGGCACAGATACGCAGTATTTT.

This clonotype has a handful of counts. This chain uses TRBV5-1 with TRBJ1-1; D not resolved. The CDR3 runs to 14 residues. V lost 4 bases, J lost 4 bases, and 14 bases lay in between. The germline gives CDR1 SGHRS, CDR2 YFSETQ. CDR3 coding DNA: TGCGCCAGCAGCCCTGAAATTACGGGCACTGAAGCTTTCTTT. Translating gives CASSPEITGTEAFF. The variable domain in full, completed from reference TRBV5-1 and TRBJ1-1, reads KAGVTQTPRYLIKTRGQQVTLSCSPISGHRSVSWYQQTPGQGLQFLFEYFSETQRNKGNFPGRFSGRQFSNSRSEMNVSTLELGDSALYLCASSPEITGTEAFFGQGTRLTVV.